These 26 T cell receptor beta chains originate from one sample sequenced in a study of shared clonotypes between healthy human individuals. Repertoires were generated with immunoSEQ multiplex PCR, while TCRdb's copy carries only in-frame clones and drops some. The sample has about 1.1 million clones; around 78% are singletons. The source material was memory CD4+ T cells from PBMCs. Subset denoted: CD45RA-negative fraction. These receptors were obtained from a man aged 18 to 30 in good health. Some clones in this sample may be carry-over from other donors' samples.

V is TRBV7-2 and J is TRBJ2-5; no firm D call. The V end was cut by 2 bases, the J end by 7 bases, with 14 bases between. Germline CDR1 reads SGHTA; CDR2 reads FQGNSA. The CDR3 runs 14 residues. The CDR3 sequence is CASSLIAVIGTQYF. The CDR3 DNA follows: TGTGCCAGCAGCTTAATAGCCGTGATTGGGACCCAGTACTTC.

There are a few counts of this clone. The V call is TRBV11-2, the J call TRBJ2-3; 9 bases align to TRBD2. CDR1 and CDR2 (germline): SGHAT, FQNNGV. The junction had 7 bases not matched to a gene; V was cut back by 0 bases and J by 0 bases. This CDR3 comprises 18 residues. As DNA, the CDR3 is TGTGCCAGCAGCTTAGACGCTAGCGGGGCCCAAAGCACAGATACGCAGTATTTT. Its protein is CASSLDASGAQSTDTQYF.

The chain has TRBV6-5 and TRBJ2-7; TRBD2 matches 11 bases. The CDR3 length is 14 residues. Germline V CDR1 and CDR2: MNHEY, SVGAGI. The J segment lost 7 bases and the V segment lost 2 bases, leaving 4 bases of the junction unmatched. The CDR3 reads CASSYPGTSGEQYF. The CDR3 DNA follows: TGTGCCAGCAGTTACCCAGGGACTAGCGGAGAGCAGTACTTC.

The chain joins TRBV2 to TRBJ1-5; D unresolved. The germline V gene has CDR1 SNHLY and CDR2 FYNNEI. V lost 4 bases and J lost 3, with 7 bases in between. This CDR3 region has 13 residues. The CDR3 nucleotides read TGTGCCAGCAGTGCACAGTACAATCAGCCCCAGCATTTT. Translated, it gives CASSAQYNQPQHF.

The V and J genes are TRBV6-6 and TRBJ1-2; 10 bases are a match to TRBD1. The CDR3 has 14 amino acids. Germline trimming cut 7 bases from V and 4 bases from J; bases unmatched to any gene: 6. Germline values: CDR1 MNHNY, CDR2 SVGAGI (reference sequence). CDR3 loop: CASTYGQGGYGYTF. In DNA, the CDR3 is TGTGCCAGCACCTACGGACAGGGGGGCTATGGCTACACCTTC.

The chain combines TRBV27 with TRBJ1-4; TRBD1 might be the D (5 bases). The CDR3 totals 12 residues. The V gene lost 8 bases and the J gene lost 7 bases, with 11 bases spanning the gap. Per germline, CDR1 MNHEY and CDR2 SMNVEV (reference sequence). The CDR3 nucleotides read TGTGCCAGCTCTTATAGGGGTGAAAAACTGTTTTTT. It encodes CASSYRGEKLFF.

V is TRBV28 and J is TRBJ2-7; D is unresolved. Trimming took off 7 bases at V and 4 bases at J, with 17 bases between the two ends. CDR3 length: 14 amino acids. CDR1 and CDR2 (germline): MDHEN, SYDVKM. CDR3 DNA: TGTGCCAGCAAACCCAGCCCGGCGAGATACGAGCAGTACTTC. Translated, it gives CASKPSPARYEQYF.

This chain connects TRBV5-6 to TRBJ1-2; 9 positions match TRBD1. The J segment lost 7 bases and the V segment lost 0 bases, leaving 4 bases of the junction unmatched. Per the germline V gene, CDR1 is SGHDT and CDR2 is YYEEEE. This CDR3 has 14 residues. The CDR3 region has the DNA TGTGCCAGCAGCTTGGGGGACAGGGTTTCTGGCTACACCTTC. This gives the protein CASSLGDRVSGYTF.

This clone was recorded at least ten times. Other DNA sequences in the sample encode the same CDR3. The chain is built from TRBV5-1 and TRBJ2-1; 8 bases are a match to TRBD2. V was clipped by 1 base and J by 0 bases; unmatched bases: 0. The CDR3 covers 15 residues. Per germline, CDR1 SGHRS and CDR2 YFSETQ. CDR3 amino acids: CASSLTSGSYNEQFF. The DNA of the CDR3 is TGCGCCAGCAGCTTGACTAGCGGCTCCTACAATGAGCAGTTCTTC.

In this sample, this clone turned up once. The chain uses TRBV6-1 and TRBJ1-2; possible D gene TRBD1, 6 bases. The CDR3 contains 15 residues. Germline CDR1 and CDR2: MNHNS and SASEGT. The V end was cut by 0 bases, the J end by 8 bases, with 16 bases between. CDR3 residues: CASSEALGGARGYTF. Here the CDR3 DNA reads TGTGCCAGCAGTGAAGCCCTTGGGGGGGCGCGAGGCTACACCTTC.

The chain employs TRBV28 and TRBJ1-2; 11 bases line up with TRBD1. CDR1 and CDR2 (germline): MDHEN, SYDVKM. The J segment lost 4 bases and the V segment lost 5 bases, leaving 9 bases of the junction unmatched. The CDR3 sequence is 16 residues long. The CDR3 loop reads CASSRKDRGLVYGYTF. CDR3 coding DNA: TGTGCCAGCAGTAGAAAGGACAGGGGGCTCGTCTATGGCTACACCTTC.

The chain employs TRBV2 and TRBJ1-5, with D uncertain. Trimming removed 5 bases at V and 4 bases at J, with 12 bases between. The CDR3 totals 14 residues. The germline gives CDR1 SNHLY, CDR2 FYNNEI. DNA of the CDR3: TGTGCCAGCAGTCTGGGCCCGGCAAATCAGCCCCAGCATTTT. Translating it yields CASSLGPANQPQHF.

The V and J genes are TRBV14 and TRBJ1-1, with TRBD1 as a possible D gene (6 bases). The CDR3 runs to 16 residues. Germline loops: CDR1 SGHDN, CDR2 FVKESK. The V end lost 0 bases, the J end lost 4 bases, and 15 bases lay between the germline ends. The CDR3 reads CASSQDWGQMATEAFF. The CDR3 nucleotides are TGTGCCAGCAGCCAAGATTGGGGGCAGATGGCCACTGAAGCTTTCTTT. Based on the CDR3 plus reference TRBV14 and TRBJ1-1, the full variable domain is EAGVTQFPSHSVIEKGQTVTLRCDPISGHDNLYWYRRVMGKEIKFLLHFVKESKQDESGMPNNRFLAERTGGTYSTLKVQPAELEDSGVYFCASSQDWGQMATEAFFGQGTRLTVV.

This clone was seen a few times. V and J are TRBV4-1 and TRBJ2-3, with 9 bases aligning to TRBD2. V trimming: 1 base; J trimming: 3 bases; junction bases outside the gene matches: 2. This CDR3 spans 15 amino acids. Germline lookup yields CDR1 MGHRA and CDR2 YSYEKL. DNA of the CDR3: TGCGCCAGCAGCCAAGCGGCGGGAGGGACAGATACGCAGTATTTT. It translates to CASSQAAGGTDTQYF.

This chain joins TRBV10-1 and TRBJ1-1; D unclear. Trimming took 2 bases from V and 6 from J, leaving 16 bases between them. The CDR3 spans 15 residues. Germline loops: CDR1 WNHNN, CDR2 SYGVQD (reference sequence). The CDR3 nucleotides read TGCGCCAGCAGTGAGGCGCGGGGTAAGTTCGCTGAAGCTTTCTTT. Encoded protein: CASSEARGKFAEAFF.

This chain joins TRBV19 and TRBJ1-1, with a tentative D call TRBD1 (6 bases). The CDR3 has 13 residues. Trimming left V 4 bases short and J 5 bases short, with 11 bases between. Germline V gene sequence: CDR1 LNHDA, CDR2 SQIVND (reference sequence). CDR3 sequence: CASSTWTVTEAFF. In DNA, the CDR3 is TGTGCCAGTAGTACCTGGACAGTTACTGAAGCTTTCTTT.

This clone was seen a few times. The CDR3 sequence: CASSLQGTGNTIYF. Here the CDR3 DNA reads TGTGCCAGCAGCTTACAGGGAACTGGAAACACCATATATTTT. The chain couples TRBV5-6 to TRBJ1-3, with D possibly TRBD1 on 6 matching bases. CDR1 SGHDT and CDR2 YYEEEE come from the germline V gene. The CDR3 is 14 amino acids. V lost 2 bases to trimming and J lost 2 bases, with 8 bases between them.

The chain joins TRBV7-2 to TRBJ1-1; D is ambiguous. The CDR3 has 13 residues. Germline values: CDR1 SGHTA, CDR2 FQGNSA. Deletions cut 4 bases from V and 1 base from J, with 7 bases between. The CDR3 coding sequence is TGTGCCAGCAGCTCAGTAGGGAACACTGAAGCTTTCTTT. This codes for CASSSVGNTEAFF.

This clone came up once. The CDR3 DNA sequence: TGTGCCAGCAGCCCTGGGACGGAGAATCAGCCCCAGCATTTT. Its translation is CASSPGTENQPQHF. V usage is TRBV5-4 and J usage is TRBJ1-5; the D gene is possibly TRBD1 (5 bases). The V and J ends lost 4 bases and 4 bases respectively, with 12 bases between them. The germline V gene encodes CDR1 SGHNT and CDR2 YYREEE (reference sequence). The length of the CDR3 is 14 residues.

CDR3 in DNA: TGTGCCAGCAGCGCGGGCGGGTTACGAGAGACCCAGTACTTC. Protein sequence: CASSAGGLRETQYF. The chain employs TRBV11-2 and TRBJ2-5, with D perhaps matching TRBD2 (5 bases). This CDR3 contains 14 residues. Germline V CDR1 and CDR2: SGHAT, FQNNGV. The V gene lost 5 bases and the J gene lost 4 bases, with 14 bases spanning the gap.

The rearrangement joins TRBV12-2 to TRBJ1-2. TRBV12-2 is tagged as a pseudogene. The CDR3 is made up of 16 amino acids. CDR3 DNA sequence: TGTGCAAGCCGATATACCATTGCCAGTGGGACCTATGGCTACACCTTC. This encodes CASRYTIASGTYGYTF.

This clone showed up just a few times. V usage is TRBV4-2 and J usage is TRBJ2-4, with D perhaps matching TRBD1 (5 bases). Germline CDR1 and CDR2: LGHNA and YNFKEQ. The CDR3 is made up of 14 amino acids. The V end was cut by 1 base, the J end by 7 bases, with 11 bases between. The CDR3 DNA sequence: TGTGCCAGCAGCCAAGCAGGGATTGGGAACATTCAGTACTTC. Residues: CASSQAGIGNIQYF.

This clone was observed a few times. This sequence may be a read error, since a much larger clone differs from it by one base. CDR3 protein: CAGSQEVTYGYTF. As DNA, the CDR3 is TGTGCCGGCAGCCAAGAGGTCACATATGGCTACACCTTC. This chain joins TRBV4-2 and TRBJ1-2; no firm D call. The CDR3 runs 13 residues. Germline assignment: CDR1 LGHNA and CDR2 YNFKEQ.

This clone was seen more than once but under ten times. J is TRBJ2-7 and V is TRBV7-3; D gene ambiguous. Looked up from germline, CDR1 is SGHTA and CDR2 is FQGTGA. This CDR3 has 15 residues. V shed 2 bases and J shed 3 bases, with 14 bases lying between them. The CDR3 is CASSLANSPSYEQYF. The CDR3 DNA is TGTGCCAGCAGCTTAGCAAACTCTCCAAGCTACGAGCAGTACTTC. Looking up the rest from reference TRBV7-3 and TRBJ2-7 gives the full variable domain: GAGVSQTPSNKVTEKGKYVELRCDPISGHTALYWYRQSLGQGPEFLIYFQGTGAADDSGLPNDRFFAVRPEGSVSTLKIQRTERGDSAVYLCASSLANSPSYEQYFGPGTRLTVT.

This rearrangement joins TRBV7-9 to TRBJ1-4; no definite D call. CDR3 length: 14 amino acids. The ends were cut back, 5 bases at V and 2 bases at J, with 9 bases in the middle. Germline lookup yields CDR1 SEHNR and CDR2 FQNEAQ (reference sequence). The DNA of the CDR3 is TGTGCCAGCAGCCACGGTCTCACTAATGAAAAACTGTTTTTT. It yields the protein CASSHGLTNEKLFF.

The chain employs TRBV2 and TRBJ2-5; D is unclear. V dropped 5 bases and J dropped 1 base, with 8 bases sitting between them. The germline V gene has CDR1 SNHLY and CDR2 FYNNEI. The CDR3 consists of 13 residues. The CDR3 reads CASSLESQETQYF. The CDR3 DNA reads as TGTGCCAGCAGTCTAGAGAGCCAAGAGACCCAGTACTTC.